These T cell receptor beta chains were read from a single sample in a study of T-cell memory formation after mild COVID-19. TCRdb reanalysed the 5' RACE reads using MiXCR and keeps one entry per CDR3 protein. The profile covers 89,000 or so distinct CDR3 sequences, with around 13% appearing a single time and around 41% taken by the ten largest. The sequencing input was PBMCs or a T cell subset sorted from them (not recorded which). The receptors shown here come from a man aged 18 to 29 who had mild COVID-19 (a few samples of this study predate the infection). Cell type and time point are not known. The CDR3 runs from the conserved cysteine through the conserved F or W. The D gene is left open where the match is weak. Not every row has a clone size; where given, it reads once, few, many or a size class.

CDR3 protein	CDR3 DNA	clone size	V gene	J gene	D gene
CAGRISEKLFF	TGCGCCGGAAGAATCTCCGAAAAACTGTTTTTT	few	TRBV23-1	TRBJ1-4	NA
CASSQGASGVGPGYGYTF	TGTGCCAGCAGCCAAGGAGCTTCGGGGGTCGGGCCTGGCTATGGCTACACCTTC	many	TRBV3-1	TRBJ1-2	NA
CSASVRTWEQYF	TGCAGTGCTAGCGTGCGGACCTGGGAGCAGTACTTC	few	TRBV20-1	TRBJ2-7	NA
CASSRTKTDRSSSYEQYF	TGTGCCAGCAGCAGGACGAAAACCGACAGGAGTAGCTCCTACGAGCAGTACTTC	many	TRBV7-9	TRBJ2-7	NA
CASSPKRAPEKLFF	TGTGCCAGCAGCCCTAAGAGGGCACCTGAAAAACTGTTTTTT	NA	TRBV9	TRBJ1-4	NA
CASSFRDYTGELFF	TGTGCCAGCAGCTTCAGAGACTACACCGGGGAGCTGTTTTTT	few	TRBV11-2	TRBJ2-2	NA
CASSRVGGSYNEQFF	TGTGCCAGCAGTCGCGTCGGGGGCTCCTACAATGAGCAGTTCTTC	NA	TRBV27	TRBJ2-1	NA
CASSVRDHTGELFF	TGTGCCAGCAGCGTGCGGGACCACACCGGGGAGCTGTTTTTT	few	TRBV9	TRBJ2-2	NA
CASTRLAESTDTQYF	TGTGCCAGCACCCGACTAGCGGAGAGCACAGATACGCAGTATTTT	many	TRBV7-9	TRBJ2-3	TRBD2
CASSSLGSGVPDTQYF	TGTGCCAGCAGCTCCCTGGGTAGCGGGGTTCCAGATACGCAGTATTTT	NA	TRBV11-2	TRBJ2-3	TRBD2
CSARAVGSIPLHF	TGCAGTGCTAGAGCCGTGGGGTCTATACCCCTCCACTTT	NA	TRBV20-1	TRBJ1-6	NA
CASSQESGGAFGEQFF	TGCGCCAGCAGCCAAGAGTCGGGGGGGGCTTTCGGGGAGCAGTTCTTC	few	TRBV4-1	TRBJ2-1	TRBD2
CASSYGGATYNEQFF	TGCGCCAGCAGTTACGGGGGGGCCACCTACAATGAGCAGTTCTTC	NA	TRBV4-3	TRBJ2-1	TRBD2
CASSPTWTGGSTEAFF	TGTGCCAGCAGCCCAACATGGACAGGGGGCTCCACTGAAGCTTTCTTT	few	TRBV7-9	TRBJ1-1	TRBD1
CASSLLPGGIFKNIQYF	TGTGCCAGCAGCTTACTCCCAGGAGGGATATTCAAAAACATTCAGTACTTC	few	TRBV7-9	TRBJ2-4	NA
CASSAGAFGQPQHF	TGTGCCAGCAGCGCCGGGGCTTTCGGTCAGCCCCAGCATTTT	NA	TRBV9	TRBJ1-5	NA
CASSLAQWTEAFF	TGTGCCAGCAGCTTGGCTCAGTGGACTGAAGCTTTCTTT	few	TRBV13	TRBJ1-1	NA
CASSIAPGGNTEAFF	TGTGCCAGTAGTATAGCCCCGGGGGGGAACACTGAAGCTTTCTTT	NA	TRBV19	TRBJ1-1	NA
CASSLESNVPAYEQYF	TGTGCCAGCAGCTTAGAGTCTAACGTCCCCGCCTACGAGCAGTACTTC	many	TRBV7-6	TRBJ2-7	NA
CASSLHRGATEAFF	TGTGCCAGCAGTTTGCACAGGGGGGCCACTGAAGCTTTCTTT	few	TRBV12-3/TRBV12-4	TRBJ1-1	TRBD1
CASSFRRADTQYF	TGTGCCAGCAGTTTCCGGAGGGCAGATACGCAGTATTTT	few	TRBV28	TRBJ2-3	NA
CASSLTVTNEQFF	TGTGCCAGCAGTTTGACGGTTACGAATGAGCAGTTCTTC	NA	TRBV28	TRBJ2-1	NA
CASSYRPYEQYF	TGTGCCAGCAGCTATCGACCCTACGAGCAGTACTTC	NA	TRBV7-9	TRBJ2-7	NA
CSVEEGRTGGRETQYF	TGCAGCGTTGAAGAGGGTCGGACAGGGGGCAGGGAGACCCAGTACTTC	many	TRBV29-1	TRBJ2-5	TRBD1
CASSQGVDRLDEQFF	TGCGCCAGCAGCCAAGGAGTGGACAGGCTTGATGAGCAGTTCTTC	NA	TRBV4-1	TRBJ2-1	TRBD1
CASSLLASVETQYF	TGTGCCAGCAGCTTACTGGCTAGCGTAGAGACCCAGTACTTC	many	TRBV11-2	TRBJ2-5	NA
CSVEPQSKAETQYF	TGCAGCGTTGAACCGCAGTCGAAGGCAGAGACCCAGTACTTC	few	TRBV29-1	TRBJ2-5	NA
CASMDGGAPGTQYF	TGTGCCAGCATGGACGGGGGAGCGCCGGGTACGCAGTATTTT	many	TRBV7-9	TRBJ2-3	NA
CASRKLGGTEAFF	TGTGCCAGCAGGAAACTAGGGGGCACTGAAGCTTTCTTT	few	TRBV7-6	TRBJ1-1	NA
CASTGQGRYNEQFF	TGTGCCAGCACTGGACAGGGGCGGTACAATGAGCAGTTCTTC	NA	TRBV2	TRBJ2-1	TRBD1
CASSAGSFGNSPLHF	TGTGCCAGCTCCGCCGGATCCTTTGGTAATTCACCCCTCCACTTT	NA	TRBV25-1	TRBJ1-6	NA
CASRNRSYGYTF	TGTGCCAGCAGGAACAGGAGTTATGGCTACACCTTC	many	TRBV12-3/TRBV12-4	TRBJ1-2	NA
CASSSRPPRHNEKLFF	TGTGCCAGCAGCTCCCGGCCCCCACGCCATAATGAAAAACTGTTTTTT	NA	TRBV7-9	TRBJ1-4	NA
CASSLQSSGVPGWLFF	TGTGCCAGCAGCTTACAGTCTAGCGGGGTCCCGGGGTGGTTGTTCTTC	NA	TRBV7-8	TRBJ2-1	TRBD2
CASRINRGNTEAFF	TGTGCCAGCAGGATAAACAGGGGGAACACTGAAGCTTTCTTT	NA	TRBV7-3	TRBJ1-1	TRBD1
CASRGWAGHRSYEQYF	TGTGCCAGCAGGGGGTGGGCCGGGCACCGCTCCTACGAGCAGTACTTC	NA	TRBV11-2	TRBJ2-7	NA
CASSVVGGGYETQYF	TGTGCCAGCAGCGTAGTGGGGGGCGGTTACGAGACCCAGTACTTC	NA	TRBV9	TRBJ2-5	NA
CASSTLKGAGTGELFF	TGTGCCAGCAGCACCCTAAAGGGGGCCGGCACCGGGGAGCTGTTTTTT	few	TRBV11-2	TRBJ2-2	TRBD1
CASSLFLGPLMNTEAFF	TGTGCCAGCAGCTTGTTCCTGGGCCCCCTCATGAACACTGAAGCTTTCTTT	few	TRBV5-4	TRBJ1-1	NA
CASSLGGLPPIDTQYF	TGTGCCAGCAGCTTAGGGGGCCTCCCGCCCATAGATACGCAGTATTTT	NA	TRBV7-9	TRBJ2-3	NA
CASSVTSGGSHEQYF	TGTGCCAGCAGCGTTACGAGCGGGGGGTCCCACGAGCAGTACTTC	NA	TRBV9	TRBJ2-7	TRBD2
CASSWPAGGRGDTQYF	TGTGCCAGCAGCTGGCCTGCGGGGGGGCGGGGAGATACGCAGTATTTT	few	TRBV7-2	TRBJ2-3	TRBD2
CASSLTSGGPRTDTQYF	TGTGCCAGCAGCTTAACTAGCGGGGGGCCACGCACAGATACGCAGTATTTT	few	TRBV7-3	TRBJ2-3	TRBD2
CASTAASGYNEQFF	TGTGCCAGCACGGCGGCTAGCGGATACAATGAGCAGTTCTTC	NA	TRBV12-3/TRBV12-4	TRBJ2-1	TRBD2
CASRSTLNSPLHF	TGTGCCAGCAGGAGCACCCTAAATTCACCCCTCCACTTT	NA	TRBV6-5	TRBJ1-6	NA
CSARPGTGRIGELFF	TGCAGTGCTAGACCTGGGACAGGGAGGATCGGGGAGCTGTTTTTT	NA	TRBV20-1	TRBJ2-2	TRBD1
CASSPRGGTTEAFF	TGTGCCAGCAGCCCCCGGGGGGGGACCACTGAAGCTTTCTTT	NA	TRBV9	TRBJ1-1	NA
CASSQVTGENSGEQFF	TGTGCCAGCAGCCAAGTGACCGGAGAGAACTCGGGTGAGCAGTTCTTC	many	TRBV3-1	TRBJ2-1	NA
CASSYLFETVYNEQFF	TGTGCCAGCAGTTATCTTTTCGAGACAGTATACAATGAGCAGTTCTTC	NA	TRBV6-2/TRBV6-3	TRBJ2-1	NA
CASSQDLSGSGQGHQPQHF	TGCGCCAGCAGCCAAGATCTTTCAGGGTCGGGACAGGGACATCAGCCCCAGCATTTT	few	TRBV4-1	TRBJ1-5	TRBD1
CASKRGPGVQPQHF	TGCGCCAGCAAAAGGGGGCCAGGCGTCCAGCCCCAGCATTTT	few	TRBV10-2	TRBJ1-5	TRBD1
CASSSRSPEDTDTQYF	TGTGCCAGCAGCTCCCGGTCCCCCGAGGACACAGATACGCAGTATTTT	few	TRBV7-6	TRBJ2-3	NA